This T cell receptor (beta chain) was sequenced for a study of CD8 T cells in ankylosing spondylitis. Study conclusions and caveats: In reactive arthritis synovial fluid and blood, some motif variants had been reported before. Ankylosing spondylitis blood seemed to carry a telltale TCR beta motif made of about 8 highly homologous variants.

TCRdb reanalysed the 5' RACE reads using MiXCR and keeps one entry per CDR3 protein. This sample carries about 240,000 distinct CDR3 sequences, about 11% of them seen once, and the ten largest clones take roughly 2.5%. The table lists this clonotype with many counts. Its antigen is as yet unknown. This TCR was recovered from a male donor with ankylosing spondylitis or in good health (not recorded which). Sample: blood, either unsorted or a sorted T cell fraction (not recorded which).

The CDR3 here is CASSLSQKSNSPLHF. CDR3 in DNA: TGCGCCAGCAGCTTGTCCCAGAAATCCAATTCACCCCTCCACTTT. The chain recombines TRBV5-1 with TRBJ1-6, with D unclear. Germline lookup yields CDR1 SGHRS and CDR2 YFSETQ. The V gene lost 1 base and the J gene lost 7 bases, with 12 bases spanning the gap. CDR3 length equals 15 residues.